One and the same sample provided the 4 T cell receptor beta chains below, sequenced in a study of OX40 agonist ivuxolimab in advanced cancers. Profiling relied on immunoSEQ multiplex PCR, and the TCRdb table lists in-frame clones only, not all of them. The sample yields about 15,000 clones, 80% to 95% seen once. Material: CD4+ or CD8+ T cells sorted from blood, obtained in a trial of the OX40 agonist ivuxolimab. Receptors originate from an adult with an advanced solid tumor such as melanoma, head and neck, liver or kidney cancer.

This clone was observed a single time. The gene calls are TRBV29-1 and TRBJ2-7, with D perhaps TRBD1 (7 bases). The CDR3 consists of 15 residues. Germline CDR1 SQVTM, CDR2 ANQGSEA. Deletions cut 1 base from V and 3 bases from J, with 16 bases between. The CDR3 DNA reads TGCAGCGTTGAAGGGAGGGACAGCTCCTACTACGAGCAGTACTTC. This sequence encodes CSVEGRDSSYYEQYF.

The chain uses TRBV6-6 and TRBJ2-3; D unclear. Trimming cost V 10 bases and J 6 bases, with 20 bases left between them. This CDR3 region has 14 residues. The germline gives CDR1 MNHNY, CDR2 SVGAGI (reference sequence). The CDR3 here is CATSQPGTPDTQYF. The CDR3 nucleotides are TGTGCCACCTCTCAGCCTGGTACACCCGATACGCAGTATTTT.

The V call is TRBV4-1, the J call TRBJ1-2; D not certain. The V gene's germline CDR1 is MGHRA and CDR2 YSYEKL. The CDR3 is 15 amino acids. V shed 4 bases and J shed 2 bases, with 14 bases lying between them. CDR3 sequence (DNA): TGCGCCAGCAGCCCGGGAGTCTCGTCAAACTATGGCTACACCTTC. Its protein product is CASSPGVSSNYGYTF.

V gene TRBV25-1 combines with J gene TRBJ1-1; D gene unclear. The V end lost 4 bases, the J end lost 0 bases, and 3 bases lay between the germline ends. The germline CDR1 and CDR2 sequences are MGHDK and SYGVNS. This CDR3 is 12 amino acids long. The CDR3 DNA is TGTGCCAGCAGTGCCCTGAACACTGAAGCTTTCTTT. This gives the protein CASSALNTEAFF.